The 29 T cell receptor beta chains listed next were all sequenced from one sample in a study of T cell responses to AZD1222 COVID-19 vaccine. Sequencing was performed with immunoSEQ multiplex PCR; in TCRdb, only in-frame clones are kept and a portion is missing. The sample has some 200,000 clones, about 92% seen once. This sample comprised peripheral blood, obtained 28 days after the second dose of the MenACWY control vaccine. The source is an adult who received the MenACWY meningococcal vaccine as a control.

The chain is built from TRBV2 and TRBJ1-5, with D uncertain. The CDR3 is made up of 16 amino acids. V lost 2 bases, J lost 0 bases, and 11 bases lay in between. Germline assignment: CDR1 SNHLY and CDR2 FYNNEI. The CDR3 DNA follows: TGTGCCAGCAGTGAACTCAACAGTGTTAGCAATCAGCCCCAGCATTTT. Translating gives CASSELNSVSNQPQHF.

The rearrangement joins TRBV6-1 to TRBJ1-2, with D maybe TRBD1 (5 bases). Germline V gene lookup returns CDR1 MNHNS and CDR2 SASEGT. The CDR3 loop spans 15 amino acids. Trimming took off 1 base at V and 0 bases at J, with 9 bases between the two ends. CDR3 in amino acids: CASSEEAGPNYGYTF. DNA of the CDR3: TGTGCCAGCAGTGAAGAGGCAGGGCCTAACTATGGCTACACCTTC.

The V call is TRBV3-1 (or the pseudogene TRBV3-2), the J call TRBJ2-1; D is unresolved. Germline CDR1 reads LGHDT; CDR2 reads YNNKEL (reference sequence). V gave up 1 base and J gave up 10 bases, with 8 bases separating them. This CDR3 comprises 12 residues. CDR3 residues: CASSQVELEQFF. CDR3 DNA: TGTGCCAGCAGCCAAGTTGAACTAGAGCAGTTCTTC.

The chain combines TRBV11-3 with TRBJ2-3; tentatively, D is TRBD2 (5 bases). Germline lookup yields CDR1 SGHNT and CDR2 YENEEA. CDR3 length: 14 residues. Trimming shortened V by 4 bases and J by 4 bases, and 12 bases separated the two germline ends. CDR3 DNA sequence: TGTGCCAGCAGCTCCGCGGAGAGGGCAGATACGCAGTATTTT. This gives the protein CASSSAERADTQYF.

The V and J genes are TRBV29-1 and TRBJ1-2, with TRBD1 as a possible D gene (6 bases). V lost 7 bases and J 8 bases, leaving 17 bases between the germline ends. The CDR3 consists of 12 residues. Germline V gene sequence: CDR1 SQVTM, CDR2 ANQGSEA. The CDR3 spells CSATLGGDGYTF. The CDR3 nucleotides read TGCAGCGCCACCCTCGGGGGCGACGGCTACACCTTC.

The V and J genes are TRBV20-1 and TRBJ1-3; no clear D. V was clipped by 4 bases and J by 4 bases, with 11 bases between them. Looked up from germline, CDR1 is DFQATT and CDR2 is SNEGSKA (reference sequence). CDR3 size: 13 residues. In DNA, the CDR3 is TGCAGTGCTACTGAGGGTGCGGGAAACACCATATATTTT. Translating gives CSATEGAGNTIYF.

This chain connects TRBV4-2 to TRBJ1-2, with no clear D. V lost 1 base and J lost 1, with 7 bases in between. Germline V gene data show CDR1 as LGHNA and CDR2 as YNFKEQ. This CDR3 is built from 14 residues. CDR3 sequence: CASSQGRDNYGYTF. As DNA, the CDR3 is TGTGCCAGCAGCCAAGGTAGAGATAACTATGGCTACACCTTC.

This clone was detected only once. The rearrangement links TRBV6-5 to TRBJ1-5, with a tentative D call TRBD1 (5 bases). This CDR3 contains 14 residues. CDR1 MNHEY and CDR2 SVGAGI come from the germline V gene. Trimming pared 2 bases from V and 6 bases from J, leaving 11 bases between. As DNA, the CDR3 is TGTGCCAGCAGTTACGGGCAGGGCCTTCAGCCCCAGCATTTT. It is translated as CASSYGQGLQPQHF.

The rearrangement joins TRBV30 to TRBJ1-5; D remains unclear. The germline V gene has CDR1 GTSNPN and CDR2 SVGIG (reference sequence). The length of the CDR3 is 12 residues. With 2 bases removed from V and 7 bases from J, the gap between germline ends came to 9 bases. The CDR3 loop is CAWSSRGQPQHF. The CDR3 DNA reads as TGTGCCTGGAGTTCCCGGGGACAGCCCCAGCATTTT.

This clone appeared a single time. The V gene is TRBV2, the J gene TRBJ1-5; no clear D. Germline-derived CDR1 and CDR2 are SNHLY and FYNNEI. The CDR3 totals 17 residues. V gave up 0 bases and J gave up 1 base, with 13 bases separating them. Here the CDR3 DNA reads TGTGCCAGCAGTGAAGCGACCACCCTAGGGAGCAATCAGCCCCAGCATTTT. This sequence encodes CASSEATTLGSNQPQHF.

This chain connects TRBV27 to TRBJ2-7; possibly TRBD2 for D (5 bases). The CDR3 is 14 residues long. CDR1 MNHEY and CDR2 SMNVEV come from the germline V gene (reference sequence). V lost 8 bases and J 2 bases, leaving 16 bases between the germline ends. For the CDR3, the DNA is TGTGCCAGCGCCATCGGGAATAGTGCCTACGAGCAGTACTTC. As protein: CASAIGNSAYEQYF.

The DNA of the CDR3 is TGTGCCAGTAGTATAGATGACGGCCTAACCAAAAACATTCAGTACTTC. Translation: CASSIDDGLTKNIQYF. The chain is built from TRBV19 and TRBJ2-4; D uncertain. The CDR3 contains 16 residues. Trimming removed 0 bases from V and 2 bases from J, with 11 bases in between. The germline V gene encodes CDR1 LNHDA and CDR2 SQIVND (reference sequence).

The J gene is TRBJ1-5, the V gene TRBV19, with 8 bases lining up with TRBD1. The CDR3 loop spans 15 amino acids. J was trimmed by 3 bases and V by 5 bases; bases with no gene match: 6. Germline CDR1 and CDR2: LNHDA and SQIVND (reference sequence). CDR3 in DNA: TGTGCCAGTAGTCCAGGACAGGGTCTCAATCAGCCCCAGCATTTT. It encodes CASSPGQGLNQPQHF.

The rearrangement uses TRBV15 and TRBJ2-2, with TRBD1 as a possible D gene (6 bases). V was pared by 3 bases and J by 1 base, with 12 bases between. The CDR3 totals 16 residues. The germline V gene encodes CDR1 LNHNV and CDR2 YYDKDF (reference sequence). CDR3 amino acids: CATSRMGRGNTGELFF. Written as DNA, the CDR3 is TGTGCCACCAGCAGGATGGGCAGGGGGAACACCGGGGAGCTGTTTTTT.

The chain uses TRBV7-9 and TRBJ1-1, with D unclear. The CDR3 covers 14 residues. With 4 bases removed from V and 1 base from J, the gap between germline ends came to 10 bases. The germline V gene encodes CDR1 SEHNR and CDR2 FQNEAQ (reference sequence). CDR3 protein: CASSSLKGNTEAFF. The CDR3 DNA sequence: TGTGCCAGCAGCTCCCTGAAGGGGAACACTGAAGCTTTCTTT.

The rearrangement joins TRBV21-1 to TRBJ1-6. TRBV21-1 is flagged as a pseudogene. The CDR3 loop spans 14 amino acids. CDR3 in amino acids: CASSTGAYNSPLHF. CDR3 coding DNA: TGTGCCAGCAGTACGGGTGCCTATAATTCACCCCTCCACTTT.

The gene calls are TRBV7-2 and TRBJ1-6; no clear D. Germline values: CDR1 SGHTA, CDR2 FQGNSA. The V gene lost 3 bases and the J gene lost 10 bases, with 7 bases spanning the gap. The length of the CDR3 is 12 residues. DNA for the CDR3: TGTGCCAGCAGCTTCACGGGGTCACCCCTCCACTTT. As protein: CASSFTGSPLHF.

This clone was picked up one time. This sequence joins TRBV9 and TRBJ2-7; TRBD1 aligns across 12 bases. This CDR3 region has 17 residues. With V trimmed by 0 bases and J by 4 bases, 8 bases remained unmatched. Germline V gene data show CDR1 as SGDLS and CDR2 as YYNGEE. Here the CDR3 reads CASSVGRAGQGAYEQYF. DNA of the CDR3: TGTGCCAGCAGCGTAGGGAGAGCGGGACAGGGGGCGTACGAGCAGTACTTC.

In DNA form, the CDR3 reads TGTGCCAGTAGTACAGGACAGGGCCAAGAGACCCAGTACTTC. Amino acids: CASSTGQGQETQYF. This sequence joins TRBV19 and TRBJ2-5; 8 nucleotides agree with TRBD1. The CDR3 loop spans 14 amino acids. Germline CDR1 is LNHDA and CDR2 is SQIVND (reference sequence). The V segment lost 4 bases and the J segment 1 base; nucleotides outside the gene matches: 2.

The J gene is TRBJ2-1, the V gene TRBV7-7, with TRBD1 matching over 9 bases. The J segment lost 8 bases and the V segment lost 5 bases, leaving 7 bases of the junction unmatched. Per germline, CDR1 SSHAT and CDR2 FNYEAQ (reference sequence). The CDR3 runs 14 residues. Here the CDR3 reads CASSKDGDRDEQFF. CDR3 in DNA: TGTGCCAGCAGCAAAGACGGGGACAGGGATGAGCAGTTCTTC.

Written as DNA, the CDR3 is TGTGCCAGTAGTATACTCCAGGGGGCAACTAATGAAAAACTGTTTTTT. Amino acids: CASSILQGATNEKLFF. The chain joins TRBV19 to TRBJ1-4; 7 bases map to TRBD1. Per the germline V gene, CDR1 is LNHDA and CDR2 is SQIVND (reference sequence). CDR3 length: 16 residues. The trim removed 2 bases at V and 0 bases at J, leaving 3 bases unmatched.

CDR3 amino acids: CASRHWETGVEKLFF. The CDR3 region has the DNA TGTGCCAGCCGACATTGGGAGACAGGGGTTGAAAAACTGTTTTTT. V usage is TRBV27 and J usage is TRBJ1-4; 8 bases line up with TRBD1. Germline CDR1 and CDR2: MNHEY and SMNVEV (reference sequence). Unmatched junction bases numbered 12, after V lost 8 bases and J lost 7 bases. The CDR3 is made up of 15 amino acids. The entire variable domain, with the rest obtained from reference TRBV27 and TRBJ1-4, is as follows: EAQVTQNPRYLITVTGKKLTVTCSQNMNHEYMSWYRQDPGLGLRQIYYSMNVEVTDKGDVPEGYKVSRKEKRNFPLILESPSPNQTSLYFCASRHWETGVEKLFFGSGTQLSVL.

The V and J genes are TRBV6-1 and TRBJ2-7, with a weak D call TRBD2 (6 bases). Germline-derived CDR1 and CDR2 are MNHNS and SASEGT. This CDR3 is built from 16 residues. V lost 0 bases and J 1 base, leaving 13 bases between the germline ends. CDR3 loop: CASSEAPLAASYEQYF. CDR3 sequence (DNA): TGTGCCAGCAGTGAAGCGCCACTAGCTGCATCCTACGAGCAGTACTTC.

The CDR3 reads CATSRQETQYF. CDR3 sequence (DNA): TGTGCCACCAGTCGCCAAGAGACCCAGTACTTC. The rearrangement uses TRBV24-1 and TRBJ2-5; D ambiguous. The CDR3 is made up of 11 amino acids. CDR1 is KGHDR and CDR2 is SFDVKD in the germline V gene. V was clipped by 6 bases and J by 1 base, with 2 bases between them.

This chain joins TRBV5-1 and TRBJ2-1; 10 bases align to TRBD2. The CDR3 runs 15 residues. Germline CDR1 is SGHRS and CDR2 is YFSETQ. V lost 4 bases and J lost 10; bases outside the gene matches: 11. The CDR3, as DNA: TGCGCCAGCAGCGCCGGGACTAGCGCGCTTGGGGAGCAGTTCTTC. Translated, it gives CASSAGTSALGEQFF.

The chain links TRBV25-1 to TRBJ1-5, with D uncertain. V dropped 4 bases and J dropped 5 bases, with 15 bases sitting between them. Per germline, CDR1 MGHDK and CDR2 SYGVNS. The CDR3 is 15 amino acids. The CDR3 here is CASSGREGLDQPQHF. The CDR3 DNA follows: TGTGCCAGCAGTGGGCGGGAGGGCTTGGATCAGCCCCAGCATTTT.

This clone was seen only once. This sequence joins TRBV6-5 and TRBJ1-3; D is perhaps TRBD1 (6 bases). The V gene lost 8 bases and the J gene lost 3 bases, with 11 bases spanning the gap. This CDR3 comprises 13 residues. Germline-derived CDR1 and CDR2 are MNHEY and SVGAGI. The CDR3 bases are TGTGCCAGCCGGGGGGCGCTTGGAAACACCATATATTTT. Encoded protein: CASRGALGNTIYF.

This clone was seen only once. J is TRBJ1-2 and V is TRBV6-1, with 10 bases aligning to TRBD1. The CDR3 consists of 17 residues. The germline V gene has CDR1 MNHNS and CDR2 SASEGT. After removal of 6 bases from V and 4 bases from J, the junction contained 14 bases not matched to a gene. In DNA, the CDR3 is TGTGCCAGCAGCGAACACCCCGGGACAGGGGTGCCCTATGGCTACACCTTC. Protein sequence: CASSEHPGTGVPYGYTF.

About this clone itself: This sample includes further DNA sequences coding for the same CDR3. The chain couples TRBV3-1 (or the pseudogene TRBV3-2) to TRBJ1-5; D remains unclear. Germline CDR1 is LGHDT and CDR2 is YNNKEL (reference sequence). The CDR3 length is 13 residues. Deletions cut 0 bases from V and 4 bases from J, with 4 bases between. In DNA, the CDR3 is TGTGCCAGCAGCCAAGATCTGAATCAGCCCCAGCATTTT. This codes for CASSQDLNQPQHF.